What follows are 17 T cell receptor beta chains derived from one specimen sequenced in a study of blood T cell dynamics during melanoma immunotherapy. The table came from immunoSEQ multiplex PCR; TCRdb's copy has only in-frame clones and leaves some out. The repertoire holds about 15,000 clones, 80% to 95% seen once, with about 0.9% in the top ten. Regarding time point: week 3, after first cycle of checkpoint inhibitor. Sequences were derived from blood, sampled from a patient treated with checkpoint blockade. The source is a human donor with melanoma.

This chain uses TRBV18 with TRBJ2-2, with D perhaps given as TRBD1 or TRBD2 (5 bases each). The CDR3 covers 15 residues. V lost 2 bases and J lost 3, with 10 bases in between. Germline lookup yields CDR1 KGHSH and CDR2 LQKENI. CDR3: CASSPNQGDTGELFF. The CDR3 bases are TGTGCCAGCTCACCAAACCAGGGAGACACCGGGGAGCTGTTTTTT.

Of note for this clone: An end of the junction does not agree with germline; a read error may underlie this. The chain joins TRBV5-4 to TRBJ2-2; 8 positions agree with TRBD1. This CDR3 has 17 residues. Germline lookup yields CDR1 SGHNT and CDR2 YYREEE (reference sequence). The CDR3 nucleotides read TGTGTCAGCACTCCCACAGGGGGAAATAGGGGCACCGGGGAGCTGTTTTTT. Translation gives CVSTPTGGNRGTGELFF.

The gene calls are TRBV5-8 and TRBJ2-5, with TRBD1 matching 8 bases. Trimming removed 4 bases from V and 5 bases from J; junction bases left unmatched: 13. Germline V CDR1 and CDR2: SGHTS, YDEGEE. The CDR3 is made up of 16 amino acids. The CDR3 coding sequence is TGTGCCAGCAGCAGTCTCGGGACAGGCCAGGGGGAGACCCAGTACTTC. Amino acids: CASSSLGTGQGETQYF.

This clone appeared once. This chain connects TRBV4-2 to TRBJ2-3; D gene unclear. V was pared by 4 bases and J by 7 bases, with 15 bases between. The germline V gene encodes CDR1 LGHNA and CDR2 YNFKEQ. The CDR3 length is 14 residues. The CDR3 here is CASSPTFTVNTQYF. DNA of the CDR3: TGTGCCAGCAGCCCGACCTTTACTGTGAATACGCAGTATTTT.

The chain carries TRBV6-5 and TRBJ2-1; TRBD2 might be the D (6 bases). This CDR3 has 15 amino acids. The V end lost 2 bases, the J end lost 4 bases, and 12 bases lay between the germline ends. The germline V gene has CDR1 MNHEY and CDR2 SVGAGI. CDR3 coding DNA: TGTGCCAGCAGTTACCGGGGAGGATTTTACAATGAGCAGTTCTTC. Translating it yields CASSYRGGFYNEQFF.

V gene TRBV30 combines with J gene TRBJ1-1, with a weak D call TRBD1 (5 bases). The V end was cut by 4 bases, the J end by 1 base, with 10 bases between. CDR3 length: 13 amino acids. CDR1 and CDR2 from the germline V gene are GTSNPN and SVGIG (reference sequence). CDR3 coding DNA: TGTGCCTGGACGGGACTCGAGAACACTGAAGCTTTCTTT. This translates into CAWTGLENTEAFF.

This sequence joins TRBV29-1 and TRBJ2-5, with a possible D match to TRBD2 (6 bases). V shed 5 bases and J shed 0 bases, with 10 bases lying between them. In germline, CDR1 is SQVTM, CDR2 ANQGSEA. The CDR3 covers 13 residues. The CDR3 DNA sequence: TGCAGCGTTCGGCTAGCGAACCAAGAGACCCAGTACTTC. Translation gives CSVRLANQETQYF.

This rearrangement joins TRBV27 to TRBJ1-1; D might be TRBD1 (5 bases). V dropped 5 bases and J dropped 2 bases, with 12 bases sitting between them. Germline assignment: CDR1 MNHEY and CDR2 SMNVEV (reference sequence). CDR3 length equals 14 residues. The CDR3 here is CASSPWRGNTEAFF. The CDR3 DNA is TGTGCCAGCAGTCCCTGGAGGGGCAACACTGAAGCTTTCTTT.

The V and J genes are TRBV19 and TRBJ1-4; TRBD1 might be the D (5 bases). The V and J ends lost 5 bases and 10 bases respectively, with 29 bases between them. Germline assignment: CDR1 LNHDA and CDR2 SQIVND (reference sequence). The CDR3 length is 18 residues. The CDR3 loop reads CASSSSMGGWGPYAKLFF. The DNA of the CDR3 is TGTGCCAGTAGTTCTTCGATGGGGGGTTGGGGACCCTACGCAAAACTGTTTTTT. The full variable domain, completed using reference TRBV19 and TRBJ1-4, is DGGITQSPKYLFRKEGQNVTLSCEQNLNHDAMYWYRQDPGQGLRLIYYSQIVNDFQKGDIAEGYSVSREKKESFPLTVTSAQKNPTAFYLCASSSSMGGWGPYAKLFFGSGTQLSVL.

The CDR3: CASSLEVGRYEQYF. DNA for the CDR3: TGTGCCAGCAGCTTAGAGGTAGGGAGGTACGAGCAGTACTTC. The chain links TRBV7-6 to TRBJ2-7; possibly TRBD2 for D (6 bases). The CDR3 consists of 14 residues. Germline CDR1 reads SGHVS; CDR2 reads FNYEAQ. V lost 1 base and J 4 bases, leaving 11 bases between the germline ends.

Only one count was recorded for this clone. This chain uses TRBV7-9 with TRBJ2-7, with D possibly TRBD1 on 6 matching bases. The length of the CDR3 is 16 residues. Germline CDR1 SEHNR, CDR2 FQNEAQ (reference sequence). V lost 4 bases to trimming and J lost 0 bases, with 16 bases between them. The CDR3 protein is CASSSYGDTHSYEQYF. Here the CDR3 DNA reads TGTGCCAGCAGCTCTTACGGGGACACACACTCCTACGAGCAGTACTTC.

The chain is built from TRBV15 and TRBJ2-7; 10 bases match TRBD1. The CDR3 is 15 amino acids. Germline CDR1 reads LNHNV; CDR2 reads YYDKDF (reference sequence). The V and J ends lost 2 bases and 6 bases, in that order; junction bases with no gene match: 7. The CDR3 DNA reads TGTGCCACCAGCAGATCCCGACAGGGGGCCGGCGAGCAGTACTTC. Its translation is CATSRSRQGAGEQYF.

In this sample, this clone turned up once. The chain uses TRBV7-8 and TRBJ2-7; 12 positions agree with TRBD2. The trim removed 0 bases at V and 4 bases at J, leaving 22 bases unmatched. CDR1 and CDR2 from the germline V gene are SGHVS and FQNEAQ. There are 22 residues in the CDR3. The CDR3: CASSLAPQGELAGGGGLYEQYF. In DNA form, the CDR3 reads TGTGCCAGCAGCTTAGCGCCTCAAGGGGAACTAGCGGGAGGAGGGGGTTTGTACGAGCAGTACTTC.

The chain has TRBV9 and TRBJ2-1, with 8 bases aligning to TRBD1. Unmatched junction bases numbered 6, after V lost 4 bases and J lost 9 bases. The CDR3 consists of 13 residues. Germline CDR1 and CDR2: SGDLS and YYNGEE. The CDR3 coding sequence is TGTGCCAGCAGCTTTTGGGGGACAGGTGAGCAGTTCTTC. It codes for CASSFWGTGEQFF.

V and J are TRBV7-3 and TRBJ2-1; the match to TRBD2 covers 9 bases. This CDR3 has 16 amino acids. Germline loops: CDR1 SGHTA, CDR2 FQGTGA. J was trimmed by 6 bases and V by 2 bases; bases with no gene match: 8. The DNA for the CDR3 is TGTGCCAGCAGCTTAGTTTCTAGCGGGACTTTCAATGAGCAGTTCTTC. This encodes CASSLVSSGTFNEQFF.

The gene calls are TRBV18 and TRBJ2-7; possibly TRBD2 for D (6 bases). Germline V gene data show CDR1 as KGHSH and CDR2 as LQKENI. The CDR3 has 14 residues. The germline V and J ends were trimmed by 2 bases and 0 bases, with 8 bases remaining between them. The CDR3 DNA sequence: TGTGCCAGCTCACCAGGGGGGAACTCCTACGAGCAGTACTTC. Protein product: CASSPGGNSYEQYF.

The genes are TRBV30 and TRBJ2-7; the D gene is possibly TRBD2 (7 bases). Germline V CDR1 and CDR2: GTSNPN, SVGIG (reference sequence). This CDR3 has 11 amino acids. CDR3 in amino acids: CGGGRPYEQYF. Here the CDR3 DNA reads TGTGGGGGGGGGCGTCCCTACGAGCAGTACTTC.